Each of the 22 T cell receptor beta chains below was sequenced from the same sample in a study of cytomegalovirus exposure and HLA in healthy donors. Researchers ran the PCR with 60 Vbeta and 13 Jbeta primers. Sequencing was performed with immunoSEQ multiplex PCR; in TCRdb, only in-frame clones are kept and a portion is missing. This sample yields approximately 170,000 clones, of which 80% are seen a single time; roughly 4.5% belongs to the top ten. Sequenced input: PBMCs. The receptors stem from a woman between 50 and 59 years old in good health and CMV-seropositive.

This chain connects TRBV19 to TRBJ2-1; 11 bases match TRBD2. J was trimmed by 4 bases and V by 4 bases; bases with no gene match: 3. The CDR3 totals 15 residues. CDR1 and CDR2 (germline): LNHDA, SQIVND (reference sequence). CDR3 nucleotides: TGTGCCAGTAGTAAACTAGCGGGGGTATACAATGAGCAGTTCTTC. Amino acids: CASSKLAGVYNEQFF.

The chain couples TRBV5-4 to TRBJ2-7; a possible D gene is TRBD1 (6 bases). With 2 bases removed from V and 5 bases from J, the gap between germline ends came to 17 bases. The CDR3 loop spans 15 amino acids. Per germline, CDR1 SGHNT and CDR2 YYREEE (reference sequence). The CDR3 region is CASSLYNSGADEQYF. For the CDR3, the DNA is TGTGCCAGCAGCTTATATAATTCAGGGGCGGACGAGCAGTACTTC.

The J gene is TRBJ1-3, the V gene TRBV18; D remains unclear. The germline V and J ends were trimmed by 3 bases and 0 bases, with 12 bases remaining between them. The CDR3 runs 16 residues. In germline, CDR1 is KGHSH, CDR2 LQKENI. In nucleotides, the CDR3 is TGTGCCAGCTCACCTTCCTGGACTGTCTCTGGAAACACCATATATTTT. This codes for CASSPSWTVSGNTIYF.

The chain joins TRBV4-2 to TRBJ2-5, with 7 bases matching TRBD1. CDR1 LGHNA and CDR2 YNFKEQ come from the germline V gene. V gave up 1 base and J gave up 0 bases; unmatched junction bases: 2. The CDR3 is made up of 15 amino acids. CDR3 loop: CASSQATGYQETQYF. The CDR3 nucleotides read TGTGCCAGCAGCCAAGCGACAGGGTACCAAGAGACCCAGTACTTC.

CDR3 protein: CASSQGTSGPGTDTQYF. In nucleotides, the CDR3 is TGCGCCAGCAGCCAGGGGACTAGCGGCCCGGGCACAGATACGCAGTATTTT. The V gene is TRBV4-1, the J gene TRBJ2-3, with 11 bases matching TRBD2. V was pared by 3 bases and J by 1 base, with 6 bases of the junction left unmatched. This CDR3 has 17 amino acids. Germline V lookup: CDR1 MGHRA, CDR2 YSYEKL.

V and J are TRBV9 and TRBJ2-7; 10 bases match TRBD1. Germline-derived CDR1 and CDR2 are SGDLS and YYNGEE. J gave up 1 base and V 4 bases, and 5 bases lay outside the gene matches. The CDR3 is 15 amino acids. The DNA for the CDR3 is TGTGCCAGCAGCCCCGGGACAGGGGTTTCCTACGAGCAGTACTTC. Residues: CASSPGTGVSYEQYF.

The chain is built from TRBV6-5 and TRBJ1-2; 10 bases are a match to TRBD1. CDR1 MNHEY and CDR2 SVGAGI come from the germline V gene. The CDR3 spans 14 residues. After removal of 5 bases from V and 4 bases from J, the junction contained 4 bases not matched to a gene. CDR3 bases: TGTGCCAGCAGTACGGACAGGGGGTCCTATGGCTACACCTTC. Translated, it gives CASSTDRGSYGYTF.

The chain uses TRBV7-9 and TRBJ1-1, with D unclear. Germline V gives CDR1 SEHNR, CDR2 FQNEAQ (reference sequence). The germline V and J ends were trimmed by 3 bases and 1 base, with 6 bases remaining between them. The CDR3 has 13 amino acids. CDR3 sequence: CASSFSGNTEAFF. CDR3 bases: TGTGCCAGCAGCTTCTCAGGGAACACTGAAGCTTTCTTT.

This clone was observed a handful of times. The chain carries TRBV11-3 and TRBJ2-6; D is ambiguous. The CDR3 spans 16 residues. Trimming took 5 bases from V and 0 from J, leaving 11 bases between them. Germline lookup yields CDR1 SGHNT and CDR2 YENEEA. CDR3 amino acids: CASSPSPSSGANVLTF. The CDR3 DNA reads as TGTGCCAGCAGCCCCAGTCCCAGCTCTGGGGCCAACGTCCTGACTTTC.

This sequence joins TRBV7-9 and TRBJ1-5; D perhaps matches TRBD1 (5 bases). The V end was cut by 5 bases, the J end by 4 bases, with 18 bases between. CDR3 length: 16 residues. CDR1 and CDR2 from the germline V gene are SEHNR and FQNEAQ (reference sequence). The CDR3 sequence: CASSGSIWEGNQPQHF. The CDR3 DNA reads as TGTGCCAGCAGCGGTTCTATTTGGGAGGGGAATCAGCCCCAGCATTTT.

The chain combines TRBV7-3 with TRBJ2-2; 13 positions match TRBD2. V gave up 5 bases and J gave up 2 bases; unmatched junction bases: 5. Germline V gene sequence: CDR1 SGHTA, CDR2 FQGTGA. The CDR3 consists of 17 residues. The CDR3 coding sequence is TGTGCCAGCAGCCCTGGGACTAGCGGGGTAAACACCGGGGAGCTGTTTTTT. Translated: CASSPGTSGVNTGELFF.

This clone was seen a single time. This rearrangement joins TRBV9 to TRBJ2-7, with D unclear. V was shortened by 3 bases and J by 6 bases, with 10 bases between the two germline ends. Germline V gene lookup returns CDR1 SGDLS and CDR2 YYNGEE. The CDR3 has 12 amino acids. CDR3 in DNA: TGTGCCAGCAGCGGTGCTAGTATCGAGCAGTACTTC. This encodes CASSGASIEQYF. The full variable domain, rest sourced from reference TRBV9 and TRBJ2-7, is DSGVTQTPKHLITATGQRVTLRCSPRSGDLSVYWYQQSLDQGLQFLIQYYNGEERAKGNILERFSAQQFPDLHSELNLSSLELGDSALYFCASSGASIEQYFGPGTRLTVT.

This clone has more than one count but fewer than ten. This chain connects TRBV5-1 to TRBJ1-6; D is perhaps TRBD1 (6 bases). Germline V CDR1 and CDR2: SGHRS, YFSETQ. The V gene lost 5 bases and the J gene lost 2 bases, with 8 bases spanning the gap. The CDR3 runs to 14 residues. CDR3 residues: CASRDRPYNSPLHF. As DNA, the CDR3 is TGCGCCAGCAGGGACAGACCCTATAATTCACCCCTCCACTTT.

The chain carries TRBV23-1 and TRBJ1-1, with 8 nucleotides matching TRBD1. TRBV23-1 carries the ORF label, with uncertain function. V shed 9 bases and J 1 base; nucleotides not matched to a gene: 10. CDR3 length: 15 residues. The CDR3 nucleotides are TGCGCCAGAGTTGGGACAGGCAACCCGAACACTGAAGCTTTCTTT. It translates to CARVGTGNPNTEAFF.

J is TRBJ2-7 and V is TRBV7-6; TRBD2 aligns across 14 bases. With V trimmed by 1 base and J by 7 bases, 3 bases remained unmatched. Germline assignment: CDR1 SGHVS and CDR2 FNYEAQ. The CDR3 contains 15 residues. The CDR3, as DNA: TGTGCCAGCAGCTTAGGGACTAGCGGGGGGTATGAGCAGTACTTC. Its protein product is CASSLGTSGGYEQYF.

The J gene is TRBJ1-5, the V gene TRBV28; the match to TRBD1 covers 7 bases. The CDR3 has 15 amino acids. Germline assignment: CDR1 MDHEN and CDR2 SYDVKM. Trimming cost V 3 bases and J 6 bases; bases outside gene matches: 8. CDR3 sequence reads: CASSFLGQGGQPQHF. In nucleotides, the CDR3 is TGTGCCAGCAGTTTTCTGGGGCAGGGGGGTCAGCCCCAGCATTTT.

The rearrangement uses TRBV6-6 and TRBJ1-3; no clear D gene. There are 14 residues in the CDR3. Germline loops: CDR1 MNHNY, CDR2 SVGAGI (reference sequence). V lost 7 bases and J lost 0, with 10 bases in between. Here the CDR3 reads CASIPEISGNTIYF. DNA of the CDR3: TGTGCCAGCATTCCGGAGATCTCTGGAAACACCATATATTTT.

The CDR3 nucleotides are TGTGCCAGCAACAGGATACCTCAAGAGACCCAGTACTTC. This codes for CASNRIPQETQYF. The J gene is TRBJ2-5, the V gene TRBV2; possible D gene TRBD1, 5 bases. Germline V gene data show CDR1 as SNHLY and CDR2 as FYNNEI. V was clipped by 7 bases and J by 2 bases, with 11 bases between them. The CDR3 has 13 residues.

The chain combines TRBV4-1 with TRBJ1-1; 7 nucleotides align to TRBD1. Germline V gives CDR1 MGHRA, CDR2 YSYEKL. J was trimmed by 4 bases and V by 4 bases; bases with no gene match: 6. The length of the CDR3 is 14 residues. The CDR3 sequence: CASSRQGSGTEAFF. In DNA form, the CDR3 reads TGCGCCAGCAGCCGACAGGGAAGTGGCACTGAAGCTTTCTTT.

Comment on this clone: The junction departs from the called germline gene at one end, perhaps through a read error. This rearrangement joins TRBV7-9 to TRBJ2-7; TRBD2 agrees at 13 bases. This CDR3 is 16 amino acids long. Germline CDR1 reads SEHNR; CDR2 reads FQNEAQ (reference sequence). Written as DNA, the CDR3 is TGTTCCAGCAGCTCAACGACTAGCGGGAGGATATGGGAGCAGTACTTC. This gives the protein CSSSSTTSGRIWEQYF. The variable domain in full, completed from reference TRBV7-9 and TRBJ2-7, reads DTGVSQNPRHKITKRGQNVTFRCDPISEHNRLYWYRQTLGQGPEFLTYFQNEAQLEKSRLLSDRFSAERPKGSFSTLEIQRTEQGDSAMYLCSSSSTTSGRIWEQYFGPGTRLTVT.

This clone appeared a single time. This chain connects TRBV18 to TRBJ1-1; D not resolved. Trimming took off 1 base at V and 6 bases at J, with 9 bases between the two ends. CDR3 length equals 13 residues. Germline loops: CDR1 KGHSH, CDR2 LQKENI. CDR3 sequence: CASSPRSSPEAFF. CDR3 sequence (DNA): TGTGCCAGCTCACCACGAAGTAGCCCTGAAGCTTTCTTT.

The V and J genes are TRBV30 and TRBJ1-4; 8 bases match TRBD1. V trimming: 2 bases; J trimming: 10 bases; junction bases outside the gene matches: 12. The CDR3 runs to 15 residues. Germline CDR1 reads GTSNPN; CDR2 reads SVGIG (reference sequence). Written as DNA, the CDR3 is TGTGCCTGGAGTTTCGGGGACAGGCGAGCGGGAAAACTGTTTTTT. The encoded protein is CAWSFGDRRAGKLFF.